This TCR beta chain originates from a study of T-cell reconstitution after alpha-beta-depleted transplantation in children. Preparation of the TCRbeta library used unique molecular identifiers. TCRdb reanalysed the PCR reads using MiXCR and keeps one entry per CDR3 protein. The repertoire has roughly 200,000 distinct CDR3 sequences, approximately 7% of them found once; the top ten carry around 5%. The CDR3 runs to 16 residues. Germline CDR1 reads SQVTM; CDR2 reads ANQGSEA. J was trimmed by 2 bases and V by 7 bases; bases with no gene match: 12. This clonotype was seen ten or more times. The chain carries TRBV29-1 and TRBJ2-3; 10 bases are a match to TRBD2. Sequenced here: PBMCs, sampled before TCRalphabeta/CD19-depleted stem cell transplant. The sequence came from a boy aged 2 to 10 with acute lymphoblastic leukemia, due to receive a stem cell transplant. The CDR3: CSGGTGTSDPTDTQYF. The CDR3 DNA sequence: TGCAGCGGTGGGACCGGGACTAGCGACCCCACAGATACGCAGTATTTT.